This T cell receptor beta chain is drawn from a study of shared clonotypes between healthy human individuals. Study-level background: Ranging from 18 to 49 in age, donors were two women and a few men. General study points: A small donor pool kept down the genetic and exposure-history diversity that was represented.

The table came from immunoSEQ multiplex PCR; TCRdb's copy has only in-frame clones and leaves some out. The table shows 2 million to 3 million clones, with 85% to 95% occurring only once. Comment on this clone: Its antigen remains unknown.

What was sequenced was naive CD4+ T cells sorted from blood. Noted subset: CD45RA+ positively selected. The TCR comes from a man aged 18 to 35 in good health.

In DNA form, the CDR3 reads TGCGCCAGCAGCTTGGCAGGGGGTGAAGGCTACGAGCAGTACTTC. It encodes CASSLAGGEGYEQYF. V is TRBV5-1 and J is TRBJ2-7, with 7 bases that match TRBD1. The germline V gene encodes CDR1 SGHRS and CDR2 YFSETQ. The CDR3 covers 15 residues. The V segment lost 0 bases and the J segment 3 bases; nucleotides outside the gene matches: 6. The variable domain in full, with the rest retrieved from reference TRBV5-1 and TRBJ2-7, is KAGVTQTPRYLIKTRGQQVTLSCSPISGHRSVSWYQQTPGQGLQFLFEYFSETQRNKGNFPGRFSGRQFSNSRSEMNVSTLELGDSALYLCASSLAGGEGYEQYFGPGTRLTVT.